This T cell receptor beta chain originates from a study of T cell repertoires in cytomegalovirus infection. Findings and caveats of the study: The ex vivo response showed dominance by HLA-C-restricted CMV-specific TCR beta clonotypes. Cumulative frequency of public TCR beta families picked out carriers of CMV plus the relevant HLA.

MiXCR was run by TCRdb on the reads, yielding one entry per CDR3 protein. The sample records roughly 280,000 distinct CDR3 sequences, approximately 22% being singletons. To note about this clonotype: Its specificity is not known.

The receptor was derived from a human donor in good health (CMV status not recorded). Some clones in this sample may be carry-over from other donors' samples. This sample comprised cultured PBMCs, obtained from culture after CMV antigen stimulation.

CDR3 residues: CASSLEGGTNQPQHF. The CDR3 nucleotides are TGCGCCAGCAGCTTGGAAGGGGGCACAAATCAGCCCCAGCATTTT. The chain uses TRBV5-1 and TRBJ1-5; 7 nucleotides match TRBD1. After removal of 0 bases from V and 4 bases from J, the junction contained 4 bases not matched to a gene. The germline gives CDR1 SGHRS, CDR2 YFSETQ. CDR3 size: 15 residues.